These T cell receptor beta chains were read from a single sample in a study of T cell responses to AZD1222 COVID-19 vaccine. Here immunoSEQ multiplex PCR was the method, and the copy in TCRdb shows in-frame clones only, minus some. The table shows about 110,000 clones, with around nine tenths occurring only once. Sample: peripheral blood, taken on day 0 of AZD1222 vaccination. The receptors stem from an adult in good health. The CDR3 runs from the conserved cysteine through the conserved F or W. D genes are given only for firm matches. The size field is filled for only some rows; it gives once, few, many or a size class.

V	D	size	J	DNA	CDR3
TRBV14	-	-	TRBJ2-7	TGTGCCAGCAGCGTCCGCCGGGTGGAAGCTTACGAGCAGTACTTC	CASSVRRVEAYEQYF
TRBV7-2	TRBD1	-	TRBJ1-6	TGTGCCAGCAGCTTAGGGACAGGGAACGCTTCACCCCTCCACTTT	CASSLGTGNASPLHF
TRBV27	-	-	TRBJ2-2	TGTGCCAGCAGTGCCAAGACTAGTCGCCGGGAGCTGTTTTTT	CASSAKTSRRELFF
TRBV2	-	-	TRBJ2-2	TGTGCCAGCAGTGGACTGAACACCGGGGAGCTGTTTTTT	CASSGLNTGELFF
TRBV6-5	TRBD2	-	TRBJ2-1	TGTGCCAGCAGTTACGGCGGGAGGGGGGGTGAGCAGTTCTTC	CASSYGGRGGEQFF
TRBV15	-	-	TRBJ1-1	TGTGCCACCAGCAGAGATTCCCAGGCCACTGAAGCTTTCTTT	CATSRDSQATEAFF
TRBV7-2	-	-	TRBJ2-1	TGTGCCAGCAGCCGTCAGGGGTTTAGTGATGAGCAGTTCTTC	CASSRQGFSDEQFF
TRBV10-3	TRBD2	-	TRBJ2-1	TGTGCCATAAGACCCGGGACTAGCGGTTACAATGAGCAGTTCTTC	CAIRPGTSGYNEQFF
TRBV27	-	-	TRBJ1-3	TGTGCCAGCAAGGCGGACCTCTCTGGAAACACCATATATTTT	CASKADLSGNTIYF
TRBV24-1	-	-	TRBJ2-7	TGTGCCACCAGTGAACAGGACAAGGACGAGCAGTACTTC	CATSEQDKDEQYF
TRBV5-6	-	-	TRBJ2-3	TGTGCCAGCAGCTTGTTAACTGGCACAGATACGCAGTATTTT	CASSLLTGTDTQYF
TRBV11-2	-	-	TRBJ2-7	TGTGCCAGCAGCTTAGAACGGATTCGGGAGCAGTACTTC	CASSLERIREQYF
TRBV3-1/TRBV3-2	TRBD1	once	TRBJ1-1	TGTGCCAGCAGCCTTTACAGGGGCTGGAACACTGAAGCTTTCTTT	CASSLYRGWNTEAFF
TRBV2	TRBD1	-	TRBJ1-2	TGTGCCAGCAGTGTTGAGGGACAGCACAACTATGGCTACACCTTC	CASSVEGQHNYGYTF
TRBV4-2	-	-	TRBJ2-6	TGTGCCAGCAGCCAAATGACGGCAGCTTATGGTGGGGCCAACGTCCTGACTTTC	CASSQMTAAYGGANVLTF
TRBV7-9	TRBD1	-	TRBJ1-5	TGTGCCAGCAGCACACAGGGGGATAGCAATCAGCCCCAGCATTTT	CASSTQGDSNQPQHF
TRBV27	-	-	TRBJ1-3	TGTGCCAGCAGCATGACTCCTGGAAACACCATATATTTT	CASSMTPGNTIYF
TRBV29-1	TRBD2	-	TRBJ2-2	TGCAGCGTCGGACTAGCGAACACCGGGGAGCTGTTTTTT	CSVGLANTGELFF
TRBV19	-	few	TRBJ1-1	TGTGCCAGTAGTGACCGCGGGACTGAAGCTTTCTTT	CASSDRGTEAFF
TRBV3-1/TRBV3-2	-	few	TRBJ2-1	TGTGCCAGCAGCCAAGCACGGTTGGGGGTGCAGTTCTTC	CASSQARLGVQFF
TRBV19	TRBD1	once	TRBJ1-2	TGTGCCAGCGAAGGACTACTCGGACAGGGGTATGTTCTTGGCTACACCTTC	CASEGLLGQGYVLGYTF
TRBV3-1/TRBV3-2	-	-	TRBJ1-4	TGTGCCAGCAGCCACTATGCAACTAATGAAAAACTGTTTTTT	CASSHYATNEKLFF
TRBV6-5	TRBD1	-	TRBJ2-5	TGTGCCAGCAGTTACTTACCGGGACAGCTACAAGAGACCCAGTACTTC	CASSYLPGQLQETQYF
TRBV2	-	-	TRBJ1-1	TGTGCCAGCAGTGTCAGGTTTCAGAACACTGAAGCTTTCTTT	CASSVRFQNTEAFF
TRBV12-3/TRBV12-4	TRBD1	few	TRBJ1-5	TGTGCCAGCAGCCTGGACAGGGGAGGGCCCCAGCATTTT	CASSLDRGGPQHF
TRBV6-5	TRBD1	-	TRBJ2-7	TGTGCCAGCAGTTTTGGACAGGGCTCCGACGAGCAGTACTTC	CASSFGQGSDEQYF
TRBV6-5	-	-	TRBJ1-2	TGTGCCAGCACCTCCCGGGGCTATGGCTACACCTTC	CASTSRGYGYTF
TRBV6-6	-	-	TRBJ2-7	TGTGCCAGCAGTTCCGGGTGGTTATACGAGCAGTACTTC	CASSSGWLYEQYF
TRBV7-6	-	once	TRBJ2-2	TGTGCCAGCAGCTTAGGCAGTTTGGGCACCGGGGAGCTGTTTTTT	CASSLGSLGTGELFF
TRBV4-1	-	-	TRBJ1-1	TGCGCCAGCAGCCAAGTTCCTCACACTGAAGCTTTCTTT	CASSQVPHTEAFF
TRBV6-2/TRBV6-3	TRBD2	-	TRBJ2-1	TGTGCCAGCAGTTACGAGCGGGACTCCTACAATGAGCAGTTCTTC	CASSYERDSYNEQFF
TRBV7-8	-	-	TRBJ2-6	TGTGCCAGCAGCAAAGGGCAGGGCTCTGGGGCCAACGTCCTGACTTTC	CASSKGQGSGANVLTF
TRBV24-1	TRBD1	-	TRBJ2-3	TGTGCCACCAGTGATAGGACAGGGGGGAATACGCAGTATTTT	CATSDRTGGNTQYF
TRBV9	TRBD2	-	TRBJ2-1	TGTGCCAGCAGCGTCAATCCGGGGGGAGTAGTCAATGAGCAGTTCTTC	CASSVNPGGVVNEQFF
TRBV5-5	-	-	TRBJ1-3	TGTGCCAGCAGCCCATCTGCTGAACAGTTCTCTGGAAACACCATATATTTT	CASSPSAEQFSGNTIYF
TRBV28	-	-	TRBJ2-3	TGTGCCAGCAGCGCTCGCCAACCTAGCACAGATACGCAGTATTTT	CASSARQPSTDTQYF
TRBV7-9	TRBD1	-	TRBJ2-2	TGTGCCAGCAGCTTAGAAACAGGGGGAGTGGGCACCGGGGAGCTGTTTTTT	CASSLETGGVGTGELFF
TRBV2	-	-	TRBJ2-5	TGTGCCAGCAGTGAAGTCCAAGAGACCCAGTACTTC	CASSEVQETQYF
TRBV29-1	TRBD1	-	TRBJ1-2	TGCAGCGTTGTTGGGACAGGGTACGGCTACACCTTC	CSVVGTGYGYTF
TRBV5-1	-	once	TRBJ2-5	TGCGCCAGCAGCTTGACACCCCAAGAGACCCAGTACTTC	CASSLTPQETQYF
TRBV6-2/TRBV6-3	-	once	TRBJ1-4	TGTGCCAGCAGTTCGGGGGAAACAGGAGAACTGTTTTTT	CASSSGETGELFF
TRBV7-8	-	-	TRBJ2-5	TGTGCCAGCAGCTTATTCAGCATGCAAGAGACCCAGTACTTC	CASSLFSMQETQYF
TRBV6-5	TRBD1	-	TRBJ1-1	TGTGCCAGCATACTGAGGACAGGGACCACTGAAGCTTTCTTT	CASILRTGTTEAFF
TRBV28	-	-	TRBJ2-1	TGTGCCAGCAGTTGGGGGAATGGGCAGTTCTTC	CASSWGNGQFF
TRBV14	-	-	TRBJ1-2	TGTGCCAGCAGCCAAGGCCCAGGGGATGGCTATGGCTACACCTTC	CASSQGPGDGYGYTF
TRBV7-6	TRBD2	once	TRBJ2-1	TGTGCCAGCAGCTTCCAGACTAGCGGGGGGGATGAGCAGTTCTTC	CASSFQTSGGDEQFF
TRBV5-1	TRBD1	-	TRBJ2-7	TGCGCCAGCAGCCTCGGACAGGGTGGCGAGCAGTACTTC	CASSLGQGGEQYF
TRBV19	TRBD2	-	TRBJ2-2	TGTGCCAGTAGTATGGCTAGCGGAGGCCCGACCGGGGAGCTGTTTTTT	CASSMASGGPTGELFF
TRBV5-1	-	-	TRBJ1-4	TGCGCCAGCAGAGGGTTTAATGAAAAACTGTTTTTT	CASRGFNEKLFF
TRBV5-1	-	-	TRBJ1-1	TGCGCCAGCAGCTTCCCGGGGGGGACACCGAACACTGAAGCTTTCTTT	CASSFPGGTPNTEAFF
TRBV15	-	-	TRBJ1-5	TGTGCCACCAGCAGACGACCGGGCCAGAATAGCAATCAGCCCCAGCATTTT	CATSRRPGQNSNQPQHF
TRBV5-1	TRBD2	-	TRBJ2-1	TGCGCCAGCAACGAGATGGGAGGGTATGAGCAGTTCTTC	CASNEMGGYEQFF